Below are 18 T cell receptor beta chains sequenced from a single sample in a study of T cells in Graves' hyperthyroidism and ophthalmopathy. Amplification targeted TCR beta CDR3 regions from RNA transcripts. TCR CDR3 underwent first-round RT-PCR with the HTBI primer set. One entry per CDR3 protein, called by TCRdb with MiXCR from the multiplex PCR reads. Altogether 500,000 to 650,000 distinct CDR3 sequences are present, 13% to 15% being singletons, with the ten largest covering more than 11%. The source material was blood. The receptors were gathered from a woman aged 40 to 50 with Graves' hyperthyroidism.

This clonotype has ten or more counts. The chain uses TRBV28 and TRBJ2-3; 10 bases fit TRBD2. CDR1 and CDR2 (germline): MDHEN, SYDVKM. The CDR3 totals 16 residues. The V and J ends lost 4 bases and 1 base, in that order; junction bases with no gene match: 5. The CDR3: CASSSGLATRTDTQYF. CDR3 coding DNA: TGTGCCAGCAGTTCGGGACTAGCGACCCGCACAGATACGCAGTATTTT.

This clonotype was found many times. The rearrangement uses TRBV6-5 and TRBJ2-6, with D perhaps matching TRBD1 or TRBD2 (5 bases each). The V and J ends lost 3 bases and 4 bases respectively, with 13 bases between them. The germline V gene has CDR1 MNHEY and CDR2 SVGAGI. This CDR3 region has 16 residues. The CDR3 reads CASSYPRDDGANVLTF. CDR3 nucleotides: TGTGCCAGCAGTTATCCCAGGGACGACGGGGCCAACGTCCTGACTTTC.

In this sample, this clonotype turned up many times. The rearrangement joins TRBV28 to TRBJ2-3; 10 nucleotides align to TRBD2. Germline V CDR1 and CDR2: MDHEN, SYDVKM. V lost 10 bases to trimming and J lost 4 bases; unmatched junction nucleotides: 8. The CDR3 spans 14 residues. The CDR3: CAIASGSVADTQYF. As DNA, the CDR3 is TGTGCCATCGCTAGCGGGAGTGTCGCAGATACGCAGTATTTT. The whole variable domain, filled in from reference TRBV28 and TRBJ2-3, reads DVKVTQSSRYLVKRTGEKVFLECVQDMDHENMFWYRQDPGLGLRLIYFSYDVKMKEKGDIPEGYSVSREKKERFSLILESASTNQTSMYLCAIASGSVADTQYFGPGTRLTVL.

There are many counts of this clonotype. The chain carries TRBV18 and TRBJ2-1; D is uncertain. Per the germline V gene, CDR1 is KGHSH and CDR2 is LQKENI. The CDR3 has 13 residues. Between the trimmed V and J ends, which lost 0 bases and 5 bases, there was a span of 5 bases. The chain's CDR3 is CASSPPDDNEQFF. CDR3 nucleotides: TGTGCCAGCTCACCACCGGATGACAATGAGCAGTTCTTC.

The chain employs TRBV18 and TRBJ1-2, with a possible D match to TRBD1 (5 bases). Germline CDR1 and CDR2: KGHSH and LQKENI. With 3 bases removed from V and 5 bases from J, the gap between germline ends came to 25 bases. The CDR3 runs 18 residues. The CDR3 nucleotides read TGTGCCAGCTCACCCATAGCCCAAGGGGACGCACGAATTTATGGCTACACCTTC. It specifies CASSPIAQGDARIYGYTF.

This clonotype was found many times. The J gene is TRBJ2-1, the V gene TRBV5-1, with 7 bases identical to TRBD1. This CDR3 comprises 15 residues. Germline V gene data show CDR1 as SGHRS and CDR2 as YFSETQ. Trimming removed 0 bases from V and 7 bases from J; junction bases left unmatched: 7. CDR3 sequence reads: CASSLVTGVTNEQFF. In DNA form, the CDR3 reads TGCGCCAGCAGCTTGGTTACAGGGGTTACGAATGAGCAGTTCTTC.

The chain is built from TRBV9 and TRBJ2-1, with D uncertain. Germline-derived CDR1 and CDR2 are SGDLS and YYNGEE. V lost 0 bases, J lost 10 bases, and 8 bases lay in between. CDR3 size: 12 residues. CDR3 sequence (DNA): TGTGCCAGCAGCGTAGCTATGCGGGAGCAGTTCTTC. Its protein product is CASSVAMREQFF.

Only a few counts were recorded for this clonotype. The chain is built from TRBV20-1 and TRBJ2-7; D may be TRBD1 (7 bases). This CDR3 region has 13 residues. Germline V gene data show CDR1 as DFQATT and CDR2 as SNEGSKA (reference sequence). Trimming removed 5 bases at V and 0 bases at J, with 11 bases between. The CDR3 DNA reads TGCAGTGCTTTGCAGGGGGGCTCCTACGAGCAGTACTTC. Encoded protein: CSALQGGSYEQYF.

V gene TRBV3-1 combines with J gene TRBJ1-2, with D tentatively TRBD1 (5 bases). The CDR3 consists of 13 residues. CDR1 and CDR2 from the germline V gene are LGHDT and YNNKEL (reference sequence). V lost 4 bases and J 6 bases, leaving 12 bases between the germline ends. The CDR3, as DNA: TGTGCCAGCAGCCTATCAGGGTATAATGGCTACACCTTC. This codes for CASSLSGYNGYTF.

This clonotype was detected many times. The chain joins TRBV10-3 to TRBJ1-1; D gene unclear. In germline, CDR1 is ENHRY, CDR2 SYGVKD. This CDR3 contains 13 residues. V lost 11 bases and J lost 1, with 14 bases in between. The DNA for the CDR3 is TGTGCCTCTCTTGGCTTGAAGAACACTGAAGCTTTCTTT. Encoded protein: CASLGLKNTEAFF.

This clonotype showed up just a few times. For the CDR3, the DNA is TGTGCCAGCAGGAAAACTGGGGCCAACGTCCTGACTTTC. Protein product: CASRKTGANVLTF. The chain has TRBV2 and TRBJ2-6; D gene uncertain. V lost 6 bases and J lost 2, with 5 bases in between. This CDR3 region has 13 residues. CDR1 and CDR2 (germline): SNHLY, FYNNEI.

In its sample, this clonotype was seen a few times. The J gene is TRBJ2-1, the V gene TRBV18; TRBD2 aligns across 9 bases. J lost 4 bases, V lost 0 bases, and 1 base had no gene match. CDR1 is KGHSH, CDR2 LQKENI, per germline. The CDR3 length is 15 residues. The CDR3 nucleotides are TGTGCCAGCTCACCACCGACTAGCGGATACAATGAGCAGTTCTTC. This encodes CASSPPTSGYNEQFF.

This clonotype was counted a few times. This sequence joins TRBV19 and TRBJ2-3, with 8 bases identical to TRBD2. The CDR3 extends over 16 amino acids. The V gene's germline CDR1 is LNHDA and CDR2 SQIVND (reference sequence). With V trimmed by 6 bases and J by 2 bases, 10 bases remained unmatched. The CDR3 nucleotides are TGTGCCAGTAGCCGGGAGGGGGGCGGATTCACAGATACGCAGTATTTT. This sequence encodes CASSREGGGFTDTQYF. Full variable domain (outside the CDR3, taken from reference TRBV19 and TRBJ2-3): DGGITQSPKYLFRKEGQNVTLSCEQNLNHDAMYWYRQDPGQGLRLIYYSQIVNDFQKGDIAEGYSVSREKKESFPLTVTSAQKNPTAFYLCASSREGGGFTDTQYFGPGTRLTVL.

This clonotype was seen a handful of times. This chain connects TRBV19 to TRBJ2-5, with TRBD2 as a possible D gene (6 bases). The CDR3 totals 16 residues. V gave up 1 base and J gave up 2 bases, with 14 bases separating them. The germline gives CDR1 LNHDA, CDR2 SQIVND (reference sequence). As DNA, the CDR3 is TGTGCCAGTAGTATAGGGAACCACCGGGGGCAAGAGACCCAGTACTTC. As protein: CASSIGNHRGQETQYF.

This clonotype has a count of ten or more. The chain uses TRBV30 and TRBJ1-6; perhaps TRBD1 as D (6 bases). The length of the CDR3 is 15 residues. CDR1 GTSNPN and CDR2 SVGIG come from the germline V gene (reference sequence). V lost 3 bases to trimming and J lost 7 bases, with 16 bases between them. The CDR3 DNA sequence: TGTGCCTGGAGGTCTGGAGGGGGAGGGAATTCACCCCTCCACTTT. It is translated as CAWRSGGGGNSPLHF.

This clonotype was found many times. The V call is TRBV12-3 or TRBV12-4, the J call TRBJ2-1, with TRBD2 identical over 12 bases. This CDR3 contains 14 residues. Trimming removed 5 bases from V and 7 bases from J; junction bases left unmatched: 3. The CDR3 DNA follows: TGTGCCAGCAGTAACCTAGCGGGGGGGAATGAGCAGTTCTTC. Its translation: CASSNLAGGNEQFF.

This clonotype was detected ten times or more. The CDR3 is CASSQEGLAGDTQYF. CDR3 sequence (DNA): TGTGCCAGCAGCCAGGAGGGACTAGCGGGAGATACGCAGTATTTT. The chain employs TRBV3-1 and TRBJ2-3; 12 nucleotides agree with TRBD2. CDR1 is LGHDT, CDR2 YNNKEL, per germline (reference sequence). The CDR3 sequence is 15 residues long. The junction had 3 bases not matched to a gene; V was cut back by 3 bases and J by 5 bases.

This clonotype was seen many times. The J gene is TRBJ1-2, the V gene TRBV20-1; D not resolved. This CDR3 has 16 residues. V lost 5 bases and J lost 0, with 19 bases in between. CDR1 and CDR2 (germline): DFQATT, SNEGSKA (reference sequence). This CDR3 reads CSAYPGGNVPNYGYTF. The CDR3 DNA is TGCAGTGCTTACCCGGGAGGAAACGTCCCTAACTATGGCTACACCTTC.